What follows is one T cell receptor beta chain and its context. Other DNA sequences in the same sample also yield this CDR3. Clones were sequenced by immunoSEQ multiplex PCR, and TCRdb holds only the in-frame ones, with some missing. This table has fewer than 2.5 million clones, 93% appearing once. This sample was taken from a study of shared clonotypes between healthy human individuals. The CDR3 length is 11 residues. Per germline, CDR1 SQVTM and CDR2 ANQGSEA. V lost 4 bases and J lost 8, with 11 bases in between. The TCR was taken from a man aged 18 to 35 in good health. Some clones in this sample may be carry-over from other donors' samples. Source material: naive CD4+ T cells from PBMCs. Subset of the sample: CD45RA+ positively selected. V gene TRBV29-1 combines with J gene TRBJ1-2; TRBD1 might be the D (6 bases). The CDR3 sequence is CSVVGGGGYTF. CDR3 in DNA: TGCAGCGTTGTGGGGGGGGGCGGCTACACCTTC.